Shown below are 14 T cell receptor beta chains from a single sample sequenced in a study of naive and memory T cell subsets. An equimolar mix of two oligonucleotides served as the beta constant-region primer for TRBC1 and TRBC2. Nested alpha and beta constant-region primers with the SP2 primer drove four PCR rounds on ligated cDNA. Each CDR3 protein is one row after TCRdb ran MiXCR on the UMI-ligation and nested PCR reads. The table has 95,000 to 150,000 distinct CDR3 sequences, approximately 37% seen once. What was sequenced was central memory CD4+ T cells from blood. The receptor set was obtained from a human donor in good health.

This clonotype was seen more than once but under ten times. The chain links TRBV15 to TRBJ2-1; perhaps D is TRBD1 or TRBD2 (5 bases each). Trimming took off 2 bases at V and 10 bases at J, with 18 bases between the two ends. Looked up from germline, CDR1 is LNHNV and CDR2 is YYDKDF (reference sequence). The CDR3 spans 15 residues. In DNA form, the CDR3 reads TGTGCCACCAGCAGAAGCCGGGACCAGGTGGGGGAGCAGTTCTTC. This encodes CATSRSRDQVGEQFF.

The chain carries TRBV20-1 and TRBJ2-3; the D gene is possibly TRBD1 (5 bases). The V and J ends lost 6 bases and 0 bases respectively, with 19 bases between them. The CDR3 is 16 residues long. Germline V CDR1 and CDR2: DFQATT, SNEGSKA (reference sequence). The CDR3, as DNA: TGCAGTGCAAAAAAGGGGCAGGTGACCAGCACAGATACGCAGTATTTT. It is translated as CSAKKGQVTSTDTQYF.

J is TRBJ1-2 and V is TRBV12-3 or TRBV12-4; a possible D gene is TRBD1 (5 bases). The CDR3 runs to 14 residues. Trimming left V 6 bases short and J 2 bases short, with 13 bases between. The CDR3 loop is CASSRPDTNYGYTF. CDR3 in DNA: TGTGCCAGCAGCCGGCCGGACACAAACTATGGCTACACCTTC.

This chain connects TRBV19 to TRBJ2-7; D remains ambiguous. Trimming removed 3 bases from V and 5 bases from J, with 11 bases in between. The CDR3 is 13 amino acids. The germline V gene has CDR1 LNHDA and CDR2 SQIVND (reference sequence). This chain's CDR3 is CASSIGTVHEQYF. The CDR3 DNA reads TGTGCCAGTAGTATTGGCACAGTCCACGAGCAGTACTTC.

With respect to this clonotype: The junction differs from germline at one of its ends, possibly a read error. The rearrangement links TRBV12-3 or TRBV12-4 to TRBJ1-1; no clear D. The CDR3 is made up of 13 amino acids. CDR3 in amino acids: CASTLRWNTEAFF. CDR3 sequence (DNA): TGTGCCAGCACTTTACGGTGGAACACTGAAGCTTTCTTT.

This clonotype appeared once. This may be a read error, as it is one base from a much larger clone. The rearrangement uses TRBV15 and TRBJ2-1; 8 bases map to TRBD2. The J call could be wrong; TRBJ2-7 is a better fit for the DNA end. Germline CDR1 and CDR2: LNHNV and YYDKDF (reference sequence). CDR3 length: 18 residues. In nucleotides, the CDR3 is TGTGCCACCAGCAGAGAGCGGCTAGCGGGTTTAACCTACAATGAGCAGTACTTC. Translated, it gives CATSRERLAGLTYNEQYF.

V usage is TRBV6-2 or TRBV6-3 and J usage is TRBJ2-1; 9 bases map to TRBD2. Germline-derived CDR1 and CDR2 are MNHEY and SVGEGT. V lost 6 bases, J lost 16 bases, and 13 bases stayed unmatched. The CDR3 loop spans 13 amino acids. CDR3 amino acids: CASSYPGLARLFF. The DNA of the CDR3 is TGTGCCAGCAGCTACCCGGGACTAGCCAGGTTATTCTTC.

This chain joins TRBV5-1 and TRBJ2-1; 15 bases fit TRBD2. Unmatched junction bases numbered 3, after V lost 7 bases and J lost 7 bases. The CDR3 covers 14 residues. Germline lookup yields CDR1 SGHRS and CDR2 YFSETQ. As DNA, the CDR3 is TGCGCCAGCGGACTAGCGGGAGGGGTAAATGAGCAGTTCTTC. Its protein product is CASGLAGGVNEQFF.

The chain employs TRBV28 and TRBJ1-5, with 8 positions matching TRBD1. The germline CDR1 and CDR2 sequences are MDHEN and SYDVKM. Germline trimming cut 3 bases from V and 2 bases from J; bases unmatched to any gene: 15. The CDR3 consists of 19 residues. The CDR3 sequence: CASSFGSGGHFFRNQPQHF. In nucleotides, the CDR3 is TGTGCCAGCAGTTTTGGGTCAGGGGGCCACTTTTTTCGCAATCAGCCCCAGCATTTT.

This clonotype was detected a few times. V usage is TRBV2 and J usage is TRBJ2-7, with 11 positions matching TRBD1. CDR3 length: 16 residues. Germline V lookup: CDR1 SNHLY, CDR2 FYNNEI. The V and J ends lost 8 bases and 1 base, in that order; junction bases with no gene match: 10. CDR3 region: CASGGQGANPSYEQYF. In DNA, the CDR3 is TGTGCCAGCGGAGGACAGGGGGCCAACCCATCCTACGAGCAGTACTTC.

This clonotype came up many times. This chain uses TRBV29-1 with TRBJ2-1; TRBD1 or TRBD2 may be the D gene (5 bases each). The germline V and J ends were trimmed by 4 bases and 7 bases, with 11 bases remaining between them. This CDR3 has 12 residues. The V gene's germline CDR1 is SQVTM and CDR2 ANQGSEA. The CDR3 nucleotides are TGCAGCGTTGTTCCCGGGACGAATGAGCAGTTCTTC. Amino acids: CSVVPGTNEQFF.

Regarding this clonotype: A much larger clone differs from this one at a single base, so this may be a read error. The J gene is TRBJ2-7, the V gene TRBV28; D unclear. The CDR3 loop spans 14 amino acids. CDR1 MDHEN and CDR2 SYDVKM come from the germline V gene. Between the trimmed V and J ends, which lost 2 bases and 6 bases, there was a span of 14 bases. The CDR3 here is CASSLVTRVGEQYF. DNA for the CDR3: TGTGCCAGCAGTTTAGTTACCCGGGTGGGCGAGCAGTACTTC.

This clonotype was picked up a small number of times. The chain is built from TRBV18 and TRBJ2-2; no firm D call. Germline-derived CDR1 and CDR2 are KGHSH and LQKENI. The CDR3 runs to 12 residues. Trimming cost V 2 bases and J 4 bases, with 2 bases left between them. The DNA for the CDR3 is TGTGCCAGCTCACCAGCCACCGGGGAGCTGTTTTTT. Protein product: CASSPATGELFF.

This sequence joins TRBV29-1 and TRBJ1-2; 8 nucleotides agree with TRBD1. The ends lost 7 bases at V and 8 bases at J; junction bases unmatched: 12. The CDR3 is 13 residues long. The germline V gene encodes CDR1 SQVTM and CDR2 ANQGSEA. The CDR3: CSAFPQGAEGYTF. The CDR3 bases are TGCAGCGCCTTTCCTCAGGGGGCGGAGGGCTACACCTTC.